One and the same sample provided the 30 T cell receptor beta chains below, sequenced in a study of response to subunit inactivated influenza vaccine. TCRdb reprocessed the RT-PCR reads via MiXCR and lists one record per CDR3 protein. The data show under 950,000 distinct CDR3 sequences, roughly 20% seen once. The material sequenced was PBMCs from blood, taken roughly 5 days after vaccination. Receptor source: a man in his fifties or sixties who received an inactivated influenza vaccine.

The chain uses TRBV12-3 or TRBV12-4 and TRBJ2-2; either TRBD1 or TRBD2 may supply D (5 bases each). V gave up 3 bases and J gave up 3 bases, with 11 bases separating them. The CDR3 loop spans 15 amino acids. The CDR3 spells CASSFFRDHTGELFF. CDR3 sequence (DNA): TGTGCCAGCAGTTTTTTCAGGGACCACACCGGGGAGCTGTTTTTT.

The CDR3 loop reads CASNPGGSGKTQYF. DNA of the CDR3: TGTGCCAGCAACCCCGGAGGGTCTGGGAAGACCCAGTACTTC. This chain connects TRBV7-2 to TRBJ2-5, with D possibly being TRBD2 (6 bases). Per germline, CDR1 SGHTA and CDR2 FQGNSA. CDR3 length: 14 amino acids. V gave up 7 bases and J gave up 6 bases, with 18 bases separating them. The whole variable domain, filled in from reference TRBV7-2 and TRBJ2-5, reads GAGVSQSPSNKVTEKGKDVELRCDPISGHTALYWYRQSLGQGLEFLIYFQGNSAPDKSGLPSDRFSAERTGGSVSTLTIQRTQQEDSAVYLCASNPGGSGKTQYFGPGTRLLVL.

The sample holds a few counts of this clonotype. The gene calls are TRBV6-1 and TRBJ1-1, with TRBD1 matching over 7 bases. This CDR3 comprises 16 residues. Trimming at V came to 6 bases and at J to 0 bases, leaving 10 bases not matched to a gene. Germline V lookup: CDR1 MNHNS, CDR2 SASEGT. This chain's CDR3 is CASRARTGHMNTEAFF. CDR3 coding DNA: TGTGCCAGCAGAGCCCGGACAGGCCACATGAACACTGAAGCTTTCTTT.

This clonotype was seen a few times. V usage is TRBV6-2 or TRBV6-3 and J usage is TRBJ2-2; 7 nucleotides line up with TRBD2. Germline loops: CDR1 MNHEY, CDR2 SVGEGT. The CDR3 consists of 16 residues. J lost 1 base, V lost 4 bases, and 6 bases had no gene match. CDR3 region: CASSWGGLQNTGELFF. The CDR3 nucleotides are TGTGCCAGCAGTTGGGGAGGGCTACAGAACACCGGGGAGCTGTTTTTT.

This clonotype was observed a handful of times. The CDR3 is CASSLAAGQGGAKNIQYF. In DNA form, the CDR3 reads TGTGCCAGCAGTTTAGCGGCGGGACAGGGTGGGGCCAAAAACATTCAGTACTTC. This rearrangement joins TRBV12-3 or TRBV12-4 to TRBJ2-4; TRBD1 matches 9 bases. CDR3 length equals 18 residues. V lost 0 bases, J lost 1 base, and 7 bases stayed unmatched.

There are many counts of this clonotype. The chain joins TRBV5-1 to TRBJ2-3, with TRBD1 identical over 7 bases. Germline CDR1 and CDR2: SGHRS and YFSETQ. This CDR3 is 16 amino acids long. Trimming removed 0 bases from V and 2 bases from J; junction bases left unmatched: 6. The CDR3 DNA reads TGCGCCAGCAGCTTGGGGACAGGTGGCTTCACAGATACGCAGTATTTT. Translation gives CASSLGTGGFTDTQYF.

Ten or more counts support this clonotype. One end of the junction varies from germline; a read error may be responsible. This chain links TRBV7-6 with TRBJ2-1; tentative D call: TRBD2 (6 bases). CDR3 length: 15 residues. Germline-derived CDR1 and CDR2 are SGHVS and FNYEAQ. The CDR3 nucleotides are TGTGCCAGCAGCTGGGTCGGGGGTTCCTTCAATGAGCAGTTCTTC. It yields the protein CASSWVGGSFNEQFF.

This clonotype has a count of ten or more. The rearrangement uses TRBV29-1 and TRBJ2-3; tentatively, D is TRBD2 (7 bases). The germline V gene encodes CDR1 SQVTM and CDR2 ANQGSEA. Trimming removed 4 bases from V and 2 bases from J, with 16 bases in between. The CDR3 loop spans 15 amino acids. The CDR3, as DNA: TGCAGCGTTGTGGCGGGGGCGCCGAACACAGATACGCAGTATTTT. Translated: CSVVAGAPNTDTQYF.

This chain uses TRBV2 with TRBJ2-6; D is unresolved. Germline CDR1 reads SNHLY; CDR2 reads FYNNEI. Trimming took 2 bases from V and 4 from J, leaving 9 bases between them. The CDR3 is made up of 15 amino acids. CDR3 residues: CASSETSSGANVLTF. CDR3 nucleotide sequence: TGTGCCAGCAGTGAAACAAGCTCCGGGGCCAACGTCCTGACTTTC.

V usage is TRBV20-1 and J usage is TRBJ1-1; perhaps TRBD1 as D (5 bases). V shed 6 bases and J shed 1 base, with 18 bases lying between them. This CDR3 is built from 15 residues. Germline assignment: CDR1 DFQATT and CDR2 SNEGSKA (reference sequence). The CDR3 DNA follows: TGCAGTGCGCCGATACCCCAGGGCTCGAACACTGAAGCTTTCTTT. Its translation is CSAPIPQGSNTEAFF.

This clonotype has more than one count but fewer than ten. This chain links TRBV29-1 with TRBJ2-1; D perhaps matches TRBD2 (7 bases). This CDR3 has 17 residues. CDR1 and CDR2 (germline): SQVTM, ANQGSEA. V lost 4 bases and J lost 3, with 22 bases in between. CDR3 sequence reads: CSVGGLRLAGLYNEQFF. In DNA form, the CDR3 reads TGCAGCGTTGGGGGGCTGAGACTAGCAGGTCTCTACAATGAGCAGTTCTTC.

This clonotype was recorded many times. The gene calls are TRBV20-1 and TRBJ2-1, with a tentative D call TRBD2 (6 bases). Germline V gives CDR1 DFQATT, CDR2 SNEGSKA (reference sequence). There are 14 residues in the CDR3. V was shortened by 4 bases and J by 8 bases, with 18 bases between the two germline ends. The CDR3: CSAIPRDFLDEQFF. CDR3 in DNA: TGCAGTGCTATTCCCCGGGACTTCCTTGATGAGCAGTTCTTC.

The sample holds a few counts of this clonotype. V and J are TRBV10-3 and TRBJ2-1, with TRBD2 as a possible D gene (5 bases). Germline-derived CDR1 and CDR2 are ENHRY and SYGVKD. Trimming removed 9 bases at V and 5 bases at J, with 14 bases between. The CDR3 contains 13 residues. The CDR3 sequence is CAMGQLEDNEQFF. The DNA for the CDR3 is TGTGCCATGGGCCAGTTGGAGGACAATGAGCAGTTCTTC.

V usage is TRBV7-2 and J usage is TRBJ2-1, with 10 bases identical to TRBD2. The CDR3 length is 16 residues. CDR1 and CDR2 from the germline V gene are SGHTA and FQGNSA. V lost 5 bases and J lost 7; bases outside the gene matches: 11. The CDR3 is CASSPKALAGLNEQFF. In DNA form, the CDR3 reads TGTGCCAGCAGCCCAAAGGCACTAGCGGGGCTTAATGAGCAGTTCTTC. Looking up the rest from reference TRBV7-2 and TRBJ2-1 gives the full variable domain: GAGVSQSPSNKVTEKGKDVELRCDPISGHTALYWYRQSLGQGLEFLIYFQGNSAPDKSGLPSDRFSAERTGGSVSTLTIQRTQQEDSAVYLCASSPKALAGLNEQFFGPGTRLTVL.

The rearrangement joins TRBV5-6 to TRBJ1-2; 8 nucleotides agree with TRBD1. This CDR3 comprises 16 residues. Germline V gives CDR1 SGHDT, CDR2 YYEEEE. Trimming at V came to 4 bases and at J to 4 bases, leaving 12 bases not matched to a gene. CDR3 region: CASSRTGLTLRYGYTF. DNA of the CDR3: TGTGCCAGCAGCCGGACAGGGTTAACCCTACGCTATGGCTACACCTTC.

V usage is TRBV20-1 and J usage is TRBJ2-1, with TRBD2 matching 9 bases. Germline lookup yields CDR1 DFQATT and CDR2 SNEGSKA (reference sequence). This CDR3 comprises 15 residues. The V and J ends lost 0 bases and 8 bases, in that order; junction bases with no gene match: 8. The chain's CDR3 is CSARDRSGSVYEQFF. CDR3 DNA: TGCAGTGCTAGAGATCGTAGCGGGAGTGTTTATGAGCAGTTCTTC.

The V call is TRBV15, the J call TRBJ2-7; no clear D gene. Germline V CDR1 and CDR2: LNHNV, YYDKDF (reference sequence). The ends were cut back, 0 bases at V and 6 bases at J, with 12 bases in the middle. CDR3 length: 14 residues. The CDR3 DNA reads as TGTGCCACCAGCAGAGACCCGTTAGTTGCCGAGCAGTACTTC. Protein sequence: CATSRDPLVAEQYF.

V gene TRBV6-1 combines with J gene TRBJ1-1; no firm D call. Germline V gene lookup returns CDR1 MNHNS and CDR2 SASEGT. The CDR3 has 14 amino acids. V lost 4 bases and J 4 bases, leaving 13 bases between the germline ends. The CDR3: CASSVRDFSTEAFF. The CDR3 coding sequence is TGTGCCAGCAGTGTAAGAGACTTCTCCACTGAAGCTTTCTTT.

This clonotype was detected a few times. This sequence joins TRBV28 and TRBJ2-3; D possibly corresponds to TRBD1 (6 bases). This CDR3 contains 14 residues. Per the germline V gene, CDR1 is MDHEN and CDR2 is SYDVKM. Trimming pared 2 bases from V and 7 bases from J, leaving 13 bases between. CDR3 bases: TGTGCCAGCAGTTTAAGTTTGGGGGCTAATACGCAGTATTTT. This gives the protein CASSLSLGANTQYF.

Note on this clonotype: One junction end disagrees with the germline gene, perhaps due to a read error. This chain's CDR3 is CASGFVDGAQYF. CDR3 sequence (DNA): TGTGCCAGCGGCTTCGTAGACGGGGCCCAGTACTTC. The chain couples TRBV7-6 to TRBJ2-5; perhaps TRBD2 as D (5 bases). The CDR3 loop spans 12 amino acids. CDR1 and CDR2 from the germline V gene are SGHVS and FNYEAQ.

The J gene is TRBJ2-3, the V gene TRBV4-3; the match to TRBD2 covers 7 bases. The CDR3 covers 17 residues. The germline V gene has CDR1 LGHNA and CDR2 YSLEER. Trimming took 0 bases from V and 2 from J; bases not matched to a gene: 8. The CDR3 reads CASSQDPGLPITDTQYF. As DNA, the CDR3 is TGCGCCAGCAGCCAAGACCCGGGACTACCTATCACAGATACGCAGTATTTT.

This clonotype has at least ten counts. Here the CDR3 reads CASSSRTESSYNEQFF. The CDR3, as DNA: TGTGCCAGCAGTTCCCGCACGGAGAGCTCCTACAATGAGCAGTTCTTC. The rearrangement links TRBV12-3 or TRBV12-4 to TRBJ2-1; no firm D call. The CDR3 length is 16 residues. Trimming took 4 bases from V and 0 from J, leaving 13 bases between them.

The chain uses TRBV29-1 and TRBJ1-5; D is possibly TRBD1 (6 bases). This CDR3 is built from 13 residues. The germline gives CDR1 SQVTM, CDR2 ANQGSEA. Trimming took off 4 bases at V and 4 bases at J, with 11 bases between the two ends. CDR3 bases: TGCAGCGTTGTAACAGGGCCGAATCAGCCCCAGCATTTT. Translated: CSVVTGPNQPQHF.

The sample holds many counts of this clonotype. The gene calls are TRBV25-1 and TRBJ2-5; D possibly corresponds to TRBD1 (7 bases). Germline CDR1 and CDR2: MGHDK and SYGVNS. There are 15 residues in the CDR3. Trimming left V 1 base short and J 5 bases short, with 14 bases between. CDR3 region: CASSEFQGGGETQYF. The CDR3 coding sequence is TGTGCCAGCAGTGAATTCCAGGGGGGTGGGGAGACCCAGTACTTC.

The CDR3 here is CATSDRSTGMEETQYF. The CDR3 DNA is TGTGCCACCAGTGATCGGTCTACAGGGATGGAAGAGACCCAGTACTTC. The V gene is TRBV24-1, the J gene TRBJ2-5; maybe TRBD1 (6 bases). Between the trimmed V and J ends, which lost 3 bases and 3 bases, there was a span of 16 bases. The CDR3 has 16 residues. Germline CDR1 is KGHDR and CDR2 is SFDVKD.

This clonotype was seen a handful of times. The rearrangement links TRBV10-3 to TRBJ2-7; 8 bases map to TRBD1. V gave up 9 bases and J gave up 7 bases; unmatched junction bases: 8. This CDR3 region has 12 residues. The germline V gene has CDR1 ENHRY and CDR2 SYGVKD. The CDR3 DNA reads TGTGCCATGGGACAGGCGTTCGCGGAGCAGTACTTC. Residues: CAMGQAFAEQYF.

The V and J genes are TRBV11-2 and TRBJ2-2, with D tentatively TRBD1 (5 bases). Germline-derived CDR1 and CDR2 are SGHAT and FQNNGV. The V end lost 6 bases, the J end lost 0 bases, and 11 bases lay between the germline ends. This CDR3 comprises 15 residues. The CDR3 spells CASRKGFANTGELFF. The CDR3 region has the DNA TGTGCCAGCAGGAAGGGGTTCGCGAACACCGGGGAGCTGTTTTTT.

This clonotype was detected a few times. This chain joins TRBV20-1 and TRBJ2-3; D is uncertain. The CDR3 runs 14 residues. V was pared by 6 bases and J by 0 bases, with 13 bases between. The germline gives CDR1 DFQATT, CDR2 SNEGSKA (reference sequence). Here the CDR3 DNA reads TGCAGTGCGGGAAGAGGAATTAGCACAGATACGCAGTATTTT. It specifies CSAGRGISTDTQYF.

The chain recombines TRBV4-2 with TRBJ2-7, with 12 bases that match TRBD1. This CDR3 is 16 amino acids long. Per the germline V gene, CDR1 is LGHNA and CDR2 is YNFKEQ. J was trimmed by 6 bases and V by 3 bases; bases with no gene match: 9. CDR3 protein: CASSHLPGQGAPEQYF. The CDR3 DNA reads TGTGCCAGCAGCCACCTACCGGGACAGGGGGCACCCGAGCAGTACTTC.

This clonotype was found a few times. CDR3 in DNA: TGCGCCAGCAGTCGTACTCGGTCGGCGGAGACCCAGTACTTC. Translation: CASSRTRSAETQYF. J is TRBJ2-5 and V is TRBV10-1; D not certain. The germline CDR1 and CDR2 sequences are WNHNN and SYGVQD (reference sequence). Trimming stripped 5 bases from V and 5 bases from J, with 15 bases between. The CDR3 sequence is 14 residues long.